One and the same sample provided the 9 T cell receptor beta chains below, sequenced in a study of blood T cells in healthy people across ages. A sample-barcoded 5' primer and a J-beta primer mix were used in a second PCR of roughly 6 to 11 cycles. TCRdb reprocessed the 5' RACE reads via MiXCR and lists one record per CDR3 protein. This table has about 1,800,000 distinct CDR3 sequences, over 25% appearing once. Material for sequencing was blood. Receptors originate from a woman aged 25 to 39 in good health.

The chain is built from TRBV10-3 and TRBJ2-1; 9 nucleotides match TRBD2. With V trimmed by 5 bases and J by 4 bases, 3 bases remained unmatched. The germline gives CDR1 ENHRY, CDR2 SYGVKD. The CDR3 contains 14 residues. The CDR3 nucleotides are TGTGCCATCAGTAAGCGGGAGGATTACAATGAGCAGTTCTTC. It specifies CAISKREDYNEQFF.

As to this clonotype: The germline gene is not matched at one end of the junction; a read error may be the cause. CDR3 sequence: CVSSSGVYEQYF. CDR3 DNA sequence: TGTGTCAGCAGTAGCGGGGTCTACGAGCAGTACTTC. The chain links TRBV6-2 or TRBV6-3 to TRBJ2-7; 8 bases are a match to TRBD2. The CDR3 contains 12 residues. Germline V gene data show CDR1 as MNHEY and CDR2 as SVGEGT.

The chain links TRBV3-1 to TRBJ2-5; 10 nucleotides line up with TRBD2. The J call may not be correct, given that the DNA end is closer to TRBJ2-7. Germline assignment: CDR1 LGHDT and CDR2 YNNKEL (reference sequence). This CDR3 region has 15 residues. The CDR3 coding sequence is TGTGCCAGCAGTACCGGTGGTAGCGGGAGGTTCGAGCAGTACTTC. It yields the protein CASSTGGSGRFEQYF.

V usage is TRBV9 and J usage is TRBJ2-5, with a possible D match to TRBD1 (6 bases). The CDR3 spans 18 residues. V shed 4 bases and J shed 1 base, with 23 bases lying between them. Germline V CDR1 and CDR2: SGDLS, YYNGEE. The CDR3: CASSPPPVGGNTQETQYF. Here the CDR3 DNA reads TGTGCCAGCAGCCCCCCTCCGGTAGGGGGAAATACCCAAGAGACCCAGTACTTC.

The chain couples TRBV5-1 to TRBJ2-3, with 10 bases identical to TRBD2. V was clipped by 0 bases and J by 6 bases; unmatched bases: 13. Looked up from germline, CDR1 is SGHRS and CDR2 is YFSETQ. This CDR3 comprises 18 residues. CDR3 coding DNA: TGCGCCAGCAGCTTGGCCGGGGGATTAGCGGGAGGTTCGGATACGCAGTATTTT. Protein: CASSLAGGLAGGSDTQYF.

This clonotype was found a few times. J is TRBJ1-5 and V is TRBV5-5; D gene ambiguous. In germline, CDR1 is SGHKS, CDR2 YYEKEE (reference sequence). The V end was cut by 3 bases, the J end by 3 bases, with 7 bases between. The length of the CDR3 is 13 residues. The DNA for the CDR3 is TGTGCCAGCAGCTCGGCGGTCAATCAGCCCCAGCATTTT. Protein product: CASSSAVNQPQHF.

In this sample, this clonotype turned up a few times. The V and J genes are TRBV13 and TRBJ1-1, with D maybe TRBD1 (6 bases). Per the germline V gene, CDR1 is PRHDT and CDR2 is FYEKMQ (reference sequence). The CDR3 has 15 amino acids. Trimming removed 5 bases from V and 3 bases from J, with 16 bases in between. The CDR3 here is CASSARQARHTEAFF. The CDR3 region has the DNA TGTGCCAGCAGCGCCCGACAGGCACGTCACACTGAAGCTTTCTTT. The full variable domain, completed using reference TRBV13 and TRBJ1-1, is AAGVIQSPRHLIKEKRETATLKCYPIPRHDTVYWYQQGPGQDPQFLISFYEKMQSDKGSIPDRFSAQQFSDYHSELNMSSLELGDSALYFCASSARQARHTEAFFGQGTRLTVV.

This clonotype was detected many times. The V and J genes are TRBV10-3 and TRBJ2-5, with D maybe TRBD1 (6 bases). V was trimmed by 0 bases and J by 1 base, leaving 9 bases between them. Germline-derived CDR1 and CDR2 are ENHRY and SYGVKD. The CDR3 is made up of 15 amino acids. CDR3 bases: TGTGCCATCAGTGAGTCGGGGGCAGGCCAAGAGACCCAGTACTTC. Translating gives CAISESGAGQETQYF.

This clonotype appeared a few times. The CDR3 DNA reads TGTGCCAGCAGCTTATTATCTAGCGAGGGAGATACGCAGTATTTT. The encoded protein is CASSLLSSEGDTQYF. The genes are TRBV11-2 and TRBJ2-3, with TRBD2 as a possible D gene (6 bases). This CDR3 comprises 15 residues. Germline V gene sequence: CDR1 SGHAT, CDR2 FQNNGV. With 2 bases removed from V and 5 bases from J, the gap between germline ends came to 14 bases.